Each of the 26 T cell receptor beta chains below was sequenced from the same sample in a study of spatial heterogeneity in lung cancer (dated by TCRdb to about 2019). Library preparation used 5' RACE. Sequencing used a NextSeq 500. The public sequencing data were trimmed at Q25 with fastp and processed into clonotypes with MiXCR by TCRdb, which kept only in-frame beta chains. Rows with a matching CDR3 protein are joined into one entry that keeps the most common DNA and genes. In this sample the table shows tens of thousands of distinct CDR3 sequences, roughly 5.5% of which occur a single time. Under 35% of the sample rests with the top ten. The sample's time point, from its label and the paper: sample taken at primary tumor resection. Whole RNA extracted from tumor and nontumor lung tissue, or from cryopreserved PBMC samples, was used for TCR sequencing without cell sorting. This sample comprised PBMCs, obtained at surgery. These receptors were taken from a female donor with early-stage non-small cell lung cancer.

Many counts were recorded for this clonotype. A read error may account for a junction end that differs from germline. The chain is built from TRBV30 and TRBJ2-3; no reliable D call. The germline CDR1 and CDR2 sequences are GTSNPN and SVGIG (reference sequence). This CDR3 comprises 13 residues. The CDR3 protein is CAWSVGTTETQYF. In DNA, the CDR3 is TGTGCCTGGAGTGTGGGTACTACAGAAACGCAGTATTTT.

The chain joins TRBV9 to TRBJ2-7; 10 bases fit TRBD2. CDR1 is SGDLS and CDR2 is YYNGEE in the germline V gene. Trimming took 3 bases from V and 3 from J; bases not matched to a gene: 6. The CDR3 spans 15 residues. CDR3 nucleotides: TGTGCCAGCAGCGCGCATAGCGGGAGGATCTACGAGCAGTACTTC. It translates to CASSAHSGRIYEQYF.

This chain joins TRBV11-2 and TRBJ2-7, with 8 bases lining up with TRBD2. This CDR3 is built from 15 residues. Germline assignment: CDR1 SGHAT and CDR2 FQNNGV. V shed 3 bases and J 2 bases; nucleotides not matched to a gene: 6. The CDR3 region is CASSLLGGAAYEQYF. Written as DNA, the CDR3 is TGTGCCAGCAGCTTGCTCGGGGGGGCGGCCTACGAGCAGTACTTC. The entire variable domain, with the rest obtained from reference TRBV11-2 and TRBJ2-7, is as follows: EAGVAQSPRYKIIEKRQSVAFWCNPISGHATLYWYQQILGQGPKLLIQFQNNGVVDDSQLPKDRFSAERLKGVDSTLKIQPAKLEDSAVYLCASSLLGGAAYEQYFGPGTRLTVT.

Many counts were recorded for this clonotype. The J gene is TRBJ2-1, the V gene TRBV18, with 7 bases identical to TRBD1. Germline lookup yields CDR1 KGHSH and CDR2 LQKENI. With V trimmed by 3 bases and J by 5 bases, 4 bases remained unmatched. The length of the CDR3 is 14 residues. DNA for the CDR3: TGTGCCAGCTCACCGGGGACAGCTGACAATGAGCAGTTCTTC. Translated, it gives CASSPGTADNEQFF.

This clonotype is labeled medium-sized. The gene calls are TRBV20-1 and TRBJ1-4; 11 bases align to TRBD1. The CDR3 is 18 residues long. Germline V lookup: CDR1 DFQATT, CDR2 SNEGSKA (reference sequence). V lost 7 bases, J lost 3 bases, and 16 bases stayed unmatched. The CDR3 bases are TGCAGTGTCCCGACACGGACAGGGGGCTCTAGGGCTAATGAAAAACTGTTTTTT. Translation gives CSVPTRTGGSRANEKLFF.

CDR3 in amino acids: CASSSQGNSYNEQFF. The CDR3 DNA sequence: TGTGCCAGCAGCTCACAGGGAAACTCCTACAATGAGCAGTTCTTC. The chain combines TRBV5-6 with TRBJ2-1, with D tentatively TRBD1 (6 bases). Looked up from germline, CDR1 is SGHDT and CDR2 is YYEEEE. V lost 3 bases to trimming and J lost 0 bases, with 10 bases between them. CDR3 size: 15 residues.

The chain carries TRBV7-2 and TRBJ2-4, with 7 bases aligning to TRBD2. This CDR3 has 16 amino acids. Germline V gene data show CDR1 as SGHTA and CDR2 as FQGNSA. V lost 1 base to trimming and J lost 9 bases; unmatched junction nucleotides: 12. CDR3 residues: CASSLVGGAGSGIQYF. The CDR3 nucleotides read TGTGCCAGCAGCTTAGTTGGAGGAGCGGGATCTGGCATTCAGTACTTC.

Ten or more counts support this clonotype. The V and J genes are TRBV28 and TRBJ1-4, with D hard to call. The CDR3 has 14 amino acids. Trimming shortened V by 5 bases and J by 4 bases, and 11 bases separated the two germline ends. The germline V gene has CDR1 MDHEN and CDR2 SYDVKM. For the CDR3, the DNA is TGTGCCAGCAGTCGGCCGGGAGGTAATGAAAAACTGTTTTTT. It encodes CASSRPGGNEKLFF.

The chain is built from TRBV9 and TRBJ2-1, with D tentatively TRBD2 (6 bases). V lost 4 bases and J 12 bases, leaving 20 bases between the germline ends. This CDR3 has 14 amino acids. Germline CDR1 is SGDLS and CDR2 is YYNGEE. The CDR3 coding sequence is TGTGCCAGCAGCCGGGACTTAGATTTGGGGACGCAGTTCTTC. Translated: CASSRDLDLGTQFF.

This clonotype has at least ten counts. This rearrangement joins TRBV1 to TRBJ2-6; the DNA was not compared with TRBD2, the D call given in the table. TRBV1 is noted as a pseudogene. The CDR3 contains 18 residues. The chain's CDR3 is CTSSHPGLAGLKANVLTF. The CDR3 nucleotides are TGCACCAGCAGCCACCCCGGACTAGCGGGGCTCAAGGCCAACGTCCTGACTTTC.

The rearrangement links TRBV27 to TRBJ2-7; D remains unclear. V was clipped by 7 bases and J by 4 bases, with 17 bases between them. The CDR3 is made up of 14 amino acids. Germline V gene lookup returns CDR1 MNHEY and CDR2 SMNVEV (reference sequence). CDR3 DNA: TGTGCCAGCAAAATTACGAGGCGGTCTTACGAGCAGTACTTC. This translates into CASKITRRSYEQYF.

This clonotype has a count of ten or more. This chain connects TRBV12-3 or TRBV12-4 to TRBJ1-1; weak D call: TRBD1 (6 bases). The V and J ends lost 1 base and 11 bases respectively, with 14 bases between them. The length of the CDR3 is 13 residues. CDR3 sequence (DNA): TGTGCCAGCAGTTTAGGGTCGGGGGCCGAGGCTTTCTTT. It yields the protein CASSLGSGAEAFF.

The chain uses TRBV6-1 and TRBJ1-5; 9 positions match TRBD1. This CDR3 comprises 14 residues. The V gene end was trimmed by 5 bases and the J gene end by 7 bases; junction bases not matched to a gene: 6. Germline loops: CDR1 MNHNS, CDR2 SASEGT. The chain's CDR3 is CASSRQGGRQPQHF. The CDR3 bases are TGTGCCAGCAGTCGACAGGGGGGCAGGCAGCCCCAGCATTTT.

This clonotype was recorded at least ten times. This rearrangement joins TRBV20-1 to TRBJ1-6; 8 bases match TRBD1. The length of the CDR3 is 16 residues. Unmatched junction bases numbered 10, after V lost 0 bases and J lost 9 bases. Germline CDR1 DFQATT, CDR2 SNEGSKA (reference sequence). CDR3 bases: TGCAGTGCTAGAGAGGGCAGGGGGCAGAGGAGTTCACCCCTCCACTTT. Translating it yields CSAREGRGQRSSPLHF.

In its sample, this clonotype was seen many times. V gene TRBV28 combines with J gene TRBJ2-3; D tentatively fits TRBD1 or TRBD2 (5 bases each). CDR1 is MDHEN and CDR2 is SYDVKM in the germline V gene. Trimming shortened V by 8 bases and J by 8 bases, and 17 bases separated the two germline ends. This CDR3 is 13 amino acids long. CDR3: CASGRGADGTQYF. The CDR3 DNA follows: TGTGCCAGCGGGAGAGGGGCGGACGGTACGCAGTATTTT.

The chain links TRBV12-3 or TRBV12-4 to TRBJ2-3; D may be TRBD2 (5 bases). V lost 1 base, J lost 2 bases, and 16 bases lay in between. This CDR3 has 17 residues. CDR3 sequence (DNA): TGTGCCAGCAGTTTAGGGTCCTGGCTAGCCGACACAGATACGCAGTATTTT. Protein: CASSLGSWLADTDTQYF.

This clonotype has at least ten counts. CDR3 coding DNA: TGCGCCAGCAGCCTCCGCAGCGAGACCCAGTACTTC. Protein: CASSLRSETQYF. The rearrangement joins TRBV5-1 to TRBJ2-5; D remains ambiguous. The CDR3 consists of 12 residues. The V gene lost 4 bases and the J gene lost 5 bases, with 9 bases spanning the gap. Per the germline V gene, CDR1 is SGHRS and CDR2 is YFSETQ.

This clonotype was seen many times. The chain couples TRBV5-6 to TRBJ1-3; perhaps TRBD1 as D (5 bases). V lost 4 bases to trimming and J lost 4 bases, with 15 bases between them. This CDR3 spans 15 amino acids. Germline lookup yields CDR1 SGHDT and CDR2 YYEEEE. CDR3 sequence reads: CASSPGPGSGNTIYF. CDR3 nucleotides: TGTGCCAGCAGCCCGGGACCCGGCTCGGGAAACACCATATATTTT.

This clonotype was seen only a few times. The chain couples TRBV9 to TRBJ2-3, with 10 bases identical to TRBD1. With 3 bases clipped from V and 5 bases from J, the junction kept 3 bases outside the gene matches. Germline values: CDR1 SGDLS, CDR2 YYNGEE. The length of the CDR3 is 14 residues. CDR3 protein: CASSGTGGIDTQYF. As DNA, the CDR3 is TGTGCCAGCAGCGGGACAGGGGGAATAGATACGCAGTATTTT.

Many counts were recorded for this clonotype. This rearrangement joins TRBV27 to TRBJ2-2, with D tentatively TRBD2 (6 bases). CDR3 size: 15 residues. The germline V gene encodes CDR1 MNHEY and CDR2 SMNVEV (reference sequence). The V end lost 3 bases, the J end lost 0 bases, and 8 bases lay between the germline ends. CDR3 in amino acids: CASSFGGTNTGELFF. In nucleotides, the CDR3 is TGTGCCAGCAGTTTTGGCGGGACGAACACCGGGGAGCTGTTTTTT.

This clonotype was recorded at least ten times. The chain has TRBV12-3 or TRBV12-4 and TRBJ2-7; D is unclear. With 6 bases removed from V and 5 bases from J, the gap between germline ends came to 17 bases. This CDR3 comprises 14 residues. This CDR3 is CASSPWGSLDEQYF. The CDR3 nucleotides are TGTGCCAGCAGCCCTTGGGGATCATTGGACGAGCAGTACTTC.

The chain combines TRBV2 with TRBJ2-3, with D possibly matching TRBD2 (6 bases). The germline V and J ends were trimmed by 3 bases and 5 bases, with 12 bases remaining between them. The V gene's germline CDR1 is SNHLY and CDR2 FYNNEI. CDR3 length: 14 residues. As DNA, the CDR3 is TGTGCCAGCAGTGAGCCGGGAGCCGAAGATACGCAGTATTTT. It translates to CASSEPGAEDTQYF.

This clonotype was observed many times. This chain joins TRBV7-2 and TRBJ2-5, with D perhaps being TRBD1 or TRBD2 (7 bases each). V shed 5 bases and J shed 2 bases, with 18 bases lying between them. The CDR3 spans 16 residues. The germline CDR1 and CDR2 sequences are SGHTA and FQGNSA. In DNA form, the CDR3 reads TGTGCCAGCAGCAGAAGATCTCAGGGGGGGCAAGAGACCCAGTACTTC. Its protein is CASSRRSQGGQETQYF.

The chain combines TRBV5-6 with TRBJ2-1; D gene ambiguous. The V and J ends lost 2 bases and 0 bases respectively, with 9 bases between them. The germline CDR1 and CDR2 sequences are SGHDT and YYEEEE. This CDR3 is built from 15 residues. CDR3 DNA: TGTGCCAGCAGCTTAGACTCTACCTCCTACAATGAGCAGTTCTTC. Translation: CASSLDSTSYNEQFF.

This clonotype was seen only a few times. The V and J genes are TRBV20-1 and TRBJ2-5, with 8 bases fitting TRBD1. V lost 5 bases, J lost 5 bases, and 10 bases stayed unmatched. The CDR3 loop spans 14 amino acids. The germline gives CDR1 DFQATT, CDR2 SNEGSKA (reference sequence). The CDR3 DNA is TGCAGTGCTGGTGCGTGGACAGGGCGTGAGACCCAGTACTTC. This sequence encodes CSAGAWTGRETQYF.

This clonotype was counted a few times. The chain employs TRBV15 and TRBJ2-5; D gene uncertain. The length of the CDR3 is 15 residues. CDR1 and CDR2 from the germline V gene are LNHNV and YYDKDF (reference sequence). Trimming removed 0 bases at V and 4 bases at J, with 12 bases between. Here the CDR3 DNA reads TGTGCCACCAGCAGAGACCCCTTCGAAAGAGAGACCCAGTACTTC. Protein sequence: CATSRDPFERETQYF.